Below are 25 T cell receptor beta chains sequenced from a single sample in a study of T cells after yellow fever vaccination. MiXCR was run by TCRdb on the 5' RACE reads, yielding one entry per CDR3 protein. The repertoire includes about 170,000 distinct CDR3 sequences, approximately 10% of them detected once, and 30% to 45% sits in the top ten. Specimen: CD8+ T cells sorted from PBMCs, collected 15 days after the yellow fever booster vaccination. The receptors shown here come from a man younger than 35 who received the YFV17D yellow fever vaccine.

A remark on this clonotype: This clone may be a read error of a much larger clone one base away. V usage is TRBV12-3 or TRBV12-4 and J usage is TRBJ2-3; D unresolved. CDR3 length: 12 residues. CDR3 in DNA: TGTGCCAGCAGCCCTGACTTAGATACGCAGTTTTTT. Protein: CASSPDLDTQFF.

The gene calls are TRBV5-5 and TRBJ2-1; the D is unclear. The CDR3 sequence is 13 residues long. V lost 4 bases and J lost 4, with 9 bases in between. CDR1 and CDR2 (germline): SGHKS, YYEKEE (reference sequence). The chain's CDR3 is CASSPRIYNEQFF. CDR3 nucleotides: TGTGCCAGCAGCCCTAGGATATACAATGAGCAGTTCTTC.

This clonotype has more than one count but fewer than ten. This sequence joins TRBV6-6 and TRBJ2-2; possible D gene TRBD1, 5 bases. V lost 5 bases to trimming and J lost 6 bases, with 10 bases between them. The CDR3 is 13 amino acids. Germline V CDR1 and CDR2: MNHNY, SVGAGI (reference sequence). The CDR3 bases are TGTGCCAGCAGTGTCCAGGGTGCCGGGGAGCTGTTTTTT. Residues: CASSVQGAGELFF.

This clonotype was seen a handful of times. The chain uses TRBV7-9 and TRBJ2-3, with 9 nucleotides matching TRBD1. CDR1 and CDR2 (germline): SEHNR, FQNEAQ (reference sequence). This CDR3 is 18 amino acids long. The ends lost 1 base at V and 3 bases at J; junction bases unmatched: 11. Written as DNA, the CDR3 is TGTGCCAGCAGCTTAGGGCCGCACAGGGGGCCCGGGACAGATACGCAGTATTTT. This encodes CASSLGPHRGPGTDTQYF.

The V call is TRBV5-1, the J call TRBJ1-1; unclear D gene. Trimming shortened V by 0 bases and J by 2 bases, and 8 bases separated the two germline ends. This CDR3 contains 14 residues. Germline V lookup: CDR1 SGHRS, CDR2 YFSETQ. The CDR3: CASSLETANTEAFF. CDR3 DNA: TGCGCCAGCAGCTTGGAAACAGCAAACACTGAAGCTTTCTTT. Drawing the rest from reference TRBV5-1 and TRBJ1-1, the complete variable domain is KAGVTQTPRYLIKTRGQQVTLSCSPISGHRSVSWYQQTPGQGLQFLFEYFSETQRNKGNFPGRFSGRQFSNSRSEMNVSTLELGDSALYLCASSLETANTEAFFGQGTRLTVV.

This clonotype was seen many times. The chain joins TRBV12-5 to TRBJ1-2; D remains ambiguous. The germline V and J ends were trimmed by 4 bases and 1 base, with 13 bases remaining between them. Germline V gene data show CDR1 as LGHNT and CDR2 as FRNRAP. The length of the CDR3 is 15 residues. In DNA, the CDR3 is TGTGCTAGTGGTTCCTCCGCGGCTATTAACTATGGCTACACCTTC. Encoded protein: CASGSSAAINYGYTF.

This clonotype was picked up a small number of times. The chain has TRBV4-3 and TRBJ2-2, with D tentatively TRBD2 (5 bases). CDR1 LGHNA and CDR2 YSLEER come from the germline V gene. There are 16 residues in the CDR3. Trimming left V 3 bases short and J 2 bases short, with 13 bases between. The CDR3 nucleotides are TGCGCCAGCAGCCATAGCGAGGTGATAAACACCGGGGAGCTGTTTTTT. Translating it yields CASSHSEVINTGELFF.

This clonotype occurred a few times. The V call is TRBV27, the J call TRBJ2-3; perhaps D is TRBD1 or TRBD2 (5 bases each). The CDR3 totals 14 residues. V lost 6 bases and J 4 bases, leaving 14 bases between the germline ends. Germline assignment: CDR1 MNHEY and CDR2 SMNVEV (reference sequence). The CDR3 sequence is CASRRGTAADTQYF. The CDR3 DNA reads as TGTGCCAGCAGACGGGGCACGGCCGCAGATACGCAGTATTTT.

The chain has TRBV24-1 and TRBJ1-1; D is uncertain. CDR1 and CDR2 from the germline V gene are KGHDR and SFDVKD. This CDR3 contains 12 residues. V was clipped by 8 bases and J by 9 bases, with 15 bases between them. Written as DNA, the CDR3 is TGTGCCACCACCAATCAGGTTGGGAAAGCTTTCTTT. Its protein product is CATTNQVGKAFF.

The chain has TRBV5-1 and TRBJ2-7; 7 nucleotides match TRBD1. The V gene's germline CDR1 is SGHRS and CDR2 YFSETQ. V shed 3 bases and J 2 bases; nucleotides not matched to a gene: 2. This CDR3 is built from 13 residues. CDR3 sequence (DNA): TGCGCCAGCAGCTACGGACAGGCCTACGAGCAGTACGTC. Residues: CASSYGQAYEQYV.

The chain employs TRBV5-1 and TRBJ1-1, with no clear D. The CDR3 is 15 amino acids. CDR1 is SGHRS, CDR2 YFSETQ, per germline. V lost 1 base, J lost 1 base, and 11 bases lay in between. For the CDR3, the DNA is TGCGCCAGCAGCTTGCGGCGGGTAGGGAACACTGAAGCTTTCTTT. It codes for CASSLRRVGNTEAFF.

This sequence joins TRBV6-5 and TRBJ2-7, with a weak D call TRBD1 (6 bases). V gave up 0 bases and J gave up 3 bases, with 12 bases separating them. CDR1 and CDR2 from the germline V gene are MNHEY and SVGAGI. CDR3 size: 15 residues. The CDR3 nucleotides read TGTGCCAGCAGTTACTCACCTAGACAGGTCTACGAGCAGTACTTC. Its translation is CASSYSPRQVYEQYF.

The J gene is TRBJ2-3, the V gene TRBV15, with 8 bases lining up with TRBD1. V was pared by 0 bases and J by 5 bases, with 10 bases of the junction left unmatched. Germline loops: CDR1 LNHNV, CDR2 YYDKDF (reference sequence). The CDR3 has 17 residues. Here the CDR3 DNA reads TGTGCCACCAGCAGAGAACCCGGACAGGGTACATTAGATACGCAGTATTTT. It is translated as CATSREPGQGTLDTQYF.

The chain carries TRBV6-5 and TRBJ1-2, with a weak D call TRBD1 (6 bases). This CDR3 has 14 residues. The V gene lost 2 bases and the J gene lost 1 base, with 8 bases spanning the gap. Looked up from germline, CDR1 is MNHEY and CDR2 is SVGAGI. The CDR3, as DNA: TGTGCCAGCAGTTACGCACAGGGTAACTATGGCTACACCTTC. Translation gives CASSYAQGNYGYTF.

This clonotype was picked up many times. CDR3 sequence reads: CASSPLNSNQPQHF. The CDR3 DNA sequence: TGTGCCAGCAGTCCACTAAATAGCAATCAGCCCCAGCATTTT. The chain recombines TRBV6-5 with TRBJ1-5; the D is unclear. CDR1 and CDR2 from the germline V gene are MNHEY and SVGAGI. The CDR3 spans 14 residues. V lost 5 bases to trimming and J lost 0 bases, with 8 bases between them.

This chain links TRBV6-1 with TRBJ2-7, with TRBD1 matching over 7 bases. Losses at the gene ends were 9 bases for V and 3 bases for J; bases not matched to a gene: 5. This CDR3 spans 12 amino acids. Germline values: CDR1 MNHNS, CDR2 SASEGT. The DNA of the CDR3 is TGTGCCAGTACGGACAGGTTCTACGAGCAGTACGTC. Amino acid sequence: CASTDRFYEQYV.

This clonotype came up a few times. The CDR3 loop reads CASSLSGGLGRETQYF. The CDR3 coding sequence is TGTGCCAGCAGTTTATCTGGGGGGCTAGGCCGGGAGACCCAGTACTTC. The rearrangement joins TRBV27 to TRBJ2-5; D tentatively reads TRBD1 or TRBD2 (6 bases each). This CDR3 has 16 residues. Deletions cut 0 bases from V and 5 bases from J, with 16 bases between. Germline V gives CDR1 MNHEY, CDR2 SMNVEV (reference sequence).

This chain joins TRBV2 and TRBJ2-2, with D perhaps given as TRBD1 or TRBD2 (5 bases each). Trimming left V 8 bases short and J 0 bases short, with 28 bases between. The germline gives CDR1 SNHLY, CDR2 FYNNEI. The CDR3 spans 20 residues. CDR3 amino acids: CASAFAKGPREKPNTGELFF. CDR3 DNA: TGTGCCAGCGCCTTTGCGAAGGGACCGAGAGAGAAACCGAACACCGGGGAGCTGTTTTTT. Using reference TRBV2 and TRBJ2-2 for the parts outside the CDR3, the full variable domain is EPEVTQTPSHQVTQMGQEVILRCVPISNHLYFYWYRQILGQKVEFLVSFYNNEISEKSEIFDDQFSVERPDGSNFTLKIRSTKLEDSAMYFCASAFAKGPREKPNTGELFFGEGSRLTVL.

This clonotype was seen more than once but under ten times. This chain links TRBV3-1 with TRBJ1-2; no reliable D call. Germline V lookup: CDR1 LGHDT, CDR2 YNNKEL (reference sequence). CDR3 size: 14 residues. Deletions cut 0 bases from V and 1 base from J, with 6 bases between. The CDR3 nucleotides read TGTGCCAGCAGCCAAGATTCATTTAACTATGGCTACACCTTC. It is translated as CASSQDSFNYGYTF. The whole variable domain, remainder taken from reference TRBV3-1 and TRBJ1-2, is DTAVSQTPKYLVTQMGNDKSIKCEQNLGHDTMYWYKQDSKKFLKIMFSYNNKELIINETVPNRFSPKSPDKAHLNLHINSLELGDSAVYFCASSQDSFNYGYTFGSGTRLTVV.

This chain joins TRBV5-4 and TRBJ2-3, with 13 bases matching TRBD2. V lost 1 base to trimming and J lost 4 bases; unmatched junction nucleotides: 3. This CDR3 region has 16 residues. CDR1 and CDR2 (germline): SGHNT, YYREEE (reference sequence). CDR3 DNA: TGTGCCAGCAGCTTGACCACTAGCGGGGGGGCAGATACGCAGTATTTT. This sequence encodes CASSLTTSGGADTQYF. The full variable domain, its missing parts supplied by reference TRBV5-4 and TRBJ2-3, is ETGVTQSPTHLIKTRGQQVTLRCSSQSGHNTVSWYQQALGQGPQFIFQYYREEENGRGNFPPRFSGLQFPNYSSELNVNALELDDSALYLCASSLTTSGGADTQYFGPGTRLTVL.

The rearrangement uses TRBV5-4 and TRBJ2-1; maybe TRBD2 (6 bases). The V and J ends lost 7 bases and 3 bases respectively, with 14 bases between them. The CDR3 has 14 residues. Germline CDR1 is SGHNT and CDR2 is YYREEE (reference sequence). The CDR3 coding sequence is TGTGCCAGCTTCTTCCGCGGGGACTACAATGAGCAGTTCTTC. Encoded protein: CASFFRGDYNEQFF.

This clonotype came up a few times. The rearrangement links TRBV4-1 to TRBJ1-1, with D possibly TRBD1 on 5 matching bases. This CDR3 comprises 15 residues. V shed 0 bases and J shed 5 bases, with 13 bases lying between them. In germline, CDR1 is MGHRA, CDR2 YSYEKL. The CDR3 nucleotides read TGCGCCAGCAGCCAAGATGGGGGGGGAAGTACTGAAGCTTTCTTT. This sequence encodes CASSQDGGGSTEAFF.

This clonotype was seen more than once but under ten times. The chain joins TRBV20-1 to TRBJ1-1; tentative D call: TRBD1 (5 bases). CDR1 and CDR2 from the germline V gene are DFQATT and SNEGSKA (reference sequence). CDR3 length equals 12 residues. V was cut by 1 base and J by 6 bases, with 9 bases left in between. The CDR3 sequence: CSARGREAEAFF. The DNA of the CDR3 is TGCAGTGCTAGAGGCAGGGAGGCTGAAGCTTTCTTT.

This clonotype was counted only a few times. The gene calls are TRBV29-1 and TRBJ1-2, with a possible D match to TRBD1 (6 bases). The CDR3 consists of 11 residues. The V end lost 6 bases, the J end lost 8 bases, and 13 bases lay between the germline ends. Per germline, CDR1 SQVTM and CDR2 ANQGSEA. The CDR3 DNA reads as TGCAGCGTGGAACAGGGAGCCGGCTACACCTTC. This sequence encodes CSVEQGAGYTF.

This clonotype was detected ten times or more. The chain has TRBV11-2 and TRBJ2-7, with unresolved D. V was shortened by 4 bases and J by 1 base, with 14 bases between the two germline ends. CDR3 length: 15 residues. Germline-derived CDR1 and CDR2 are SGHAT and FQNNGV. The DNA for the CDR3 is TGTGCCAGCAGCTATGGGCGCCAGCGTTCCTACGAGCAGTACTTC. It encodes CASSYGRQRSYEQYF.